Listed here are 23 T cell receptor beta chains from one sample, sequenced in a study of blood T cell repertoires in COVID-19. Data came from immunoSEQ multiplex PCR; TCRdb stores just in-frame clones and leaves some out. The data show 400,000 to 550,000 clones, with 70% to 90% seen just once and over 1.5% held by the top ten. The source material was PBMCs or T cells enriched from blood (not recorded which). These receptors were collected from a woman younger than 35 with acute COVID-19.

The rearrangement links TRBV7-9 to TRBJ1-3; no clear D gene. The CDR3 runs to 14 residues. The germline V and J ends were trimmed by 1 base and 3 bases, with 7 bases remaining between them. CDR1 and CDR2 from the germline V gene are SEHNR and FQNEAQ (reference sequence). In nucleotides, the CDR3 is TGTGCCAGCAGCTTAGGAGGCGATGGAAACACCATATATTTT. It specifies CASSLGGDGNTIYF.

The rearrangement links TRBV6-5 to TRBJ2-7; 10 positions match TRBD2. The CDR3 has 15 residues. CDR1 and CDR2 (germline): MNHEY, SVGAGI. V gave up 0 bases and J gave up 3 bases; unmatched junction bases: 2. CDR3 DNA sequence: TGTGCCAGCAGTTACTCGGGGACTAGCGACTACGAGCAGTACTTC. Protein sequence: CASSYSGTSDYEQYF.

This chain joins TRBV19 and TRBJ2-1; 8 positions agree with TRBD2. CDR1 is LNHDA, CDR2 SQIVND, per germline (reference sequence). This CDR3 has 13 amino acids. The ends lost 6 bases at V and 10 bases at J; junction bases unmatched: 8. CDR3 in DNA: TGTGCCAGTAGCGGGGGGGCGATCCGGGAGCAGTTCTTC. Its translation: CASSGGAIREQFF.

This chain connects TRBV25-1 to TRBJ1-2; 10 bases line up with TRBD1. Germline V gene sequence: CDR1 MGHDK, CDR2 SYGVNS. Trimming removed 0 bases from V and 8 bases from J; junction bases left unmatched: 9. This CDR3 is built from 16 residues. The CDR3 is CASSEYGTGVKSGYTF. Here the CDR3 DNA reads TGTGCCAGCAGTGAATACGGGACAGGGGTTAAATCCGGCTACACCTTC.

V and J are TRBV7-2 and TRBJ2-7; perhaps TRBD2 as D (5 bases). CDR3 length: 13 amino acids. Germline V gene data show CDR1 as SGHTA and CDR2 as FQGNSA. V was clipped by 2 bases and J by 2 bases, with 7 bases between them. CDR3 nucleotide sequence: TGTGCCAGCAGCTTAAAGCGGACCTACGAGCAGTACTTC. Residues: CASSLKRTYEQYF.

The chain recombines TRBV19 with TRBJ2-1, with 11 bases identical to TRBD2. Germline CDR1 reads LNHDA; CDR2 reads SQIVND (reference sequence). V shed 2 bases, J shed 7 bases, and the junction held 7 bases outside the gene matches. The CDR3 extends over 16 amino acids. The CDR3 loop is CASSILAGGSANEQFF. In DNA, the CDR3 is TGTGCCAGTAGTATACTAGCGGGGGGCAGCGCTAATGAGCAGTTCTTC.

The V call is TRBV7-9, the J call TRBJ2-7, with 7 positions matching TRBD2. Germline V gene data show CDR1 as SEHNR and CDR2 as FQNEAQ (reference sequence). V gave up 1 base and J gave up 4 bases; unmatched junction bases: 7. The CDR3 runs to 15 residues. The CDR3 protein is CASSLVSSGLYEQYF. The CDR3 DNA reads as TGTGCCAGCAGCTTAGTCTCTAGCGGACTTTACGAGCAGTACTTC.

The chain recombines TRBV3-1 (or the pseudogene TRBV3-2) with TRBJ2-7; D not resolved. The CDR3 length is 12 residues. V dropped 4 bases and J dropped 7 bases, with 11 bases sitting between them. Germline CDR1 reads LGHDT; CDR2 reads YNNKEL (reference sequence). The CDR3 sequence: CASSRQSLEQYF. The DNA for the CDR3 is TGTGCCAGCAGCCGTCAGTCTTTAGAGCAGTACTTC.

The rearrangement joins TRBV11-2 to TRBJ2-5, with a weak D call TRBD2 (7 bases). Per germline, CDR1 SGHAT and CDR2 FQNNGV. There are 15 residues in the CDR3. V lost 5 bases to trimming and J lost 2 bases, with 15 bases between them. The chain's CDR3 is CASSPPGRGQETQYF. The CDR3 region has the DNA TGTGCCAGCAGCCCGCCGGGGAGGGGGCAAGAGACCCAGTACTTC.

The chain recombines TRBV28 with TRBJ2-2; D remains unclear. This CDR3 has 14 residues. Germline CDR1 reads MDHEN; CDR2 reads SYDVKM. Trimming removed 2 bases from V and 1 base from J, with 5 bases in between. The chain's CDR3 is CASSLEENTGELFF. In nucleotides, the CDR3 is TGTGCCAGCAGTTTAGAGGAGAACACCGGGGAGCTGTTTTTT.

The CDR3, as DNA: TGTGCCAGCAGCTTGGACATGAGCTCCTACAATGAGCAGTTCTTC. Amino acid sequence: CASSLDMSSYNEQFF. The chain recombines TRBV11-2 with TRBJ2-1; TRBD1 might be the D (5 bases). Germline V gene data show CDR1 as SGHAT and CDR2 as FQNNGV. This CDR3 comprises 15 residues. Trimming left V 3 bases short and J 0 bases short, with 9 bases between. Looking up the rest from reference TRBV11-2 and TRBJ2-1 gives the full variable domain: EAGVAQSPRYKIIEKRQSVAFWCNPISGHATLYWYQQILGQGPKLLIQFQNNGVVDDSQLPKDRFSAERLKGVDSTLKIQPAKLEDSAVYLCASSLDMSSYNEQFFGPGTRLTVL.

CDR3 loop: CAISEGGYGYTF. In DNA, the CDR3 is TGTGCCATCAGTGAAGGGGGTTATGGCTACACCTTC. The chain has TRBV10-3 and TRBJ1-2, with D perhaps TRBD1 (6 bases). V lost 3 bases and J lost 5, with 7 bases in between. Germline loops: CDR1 ENHRY, CDR2 SYGVKD. The CDR3 sequence is 12 residues long.

The genes are TRBV7-2 and TRBJ1-5; TRBD1 matches 12 bases. Germline lookup yields CDR1 SGHTA and CDR2 FQGNSA. This CDR3 has 17 amino acids. Trimming at V came to 5 bases and at J to 1 base, leaving 6 bases not matched to a gene. As DNA, the CDR3 is TGTGCCAGCAGCCCGGGGACAGGGGGCTTCAGCAATCAGCCCCAGCATTTT. This codes for CASSPGTGGFSNQPQHF.

This chain joins TRBV11-2 and TRBJ2-2; 7 bases match TRBD2. The V segment lost 2 bases and the J segment 6 bases; nucleotides outside the gene matches: 3. This CDR3 comprises 14 residues. Germline assignment: CDR1 SGHAT and CDR2 FQNNGV. The CDR3 DNA follows: TGTGCCAGCAGCTTAAGTGGGGGGGCCGGGGAGCTGTTTTTT. Protein product: CASSLSGGAGELFF.

The CDR3 here is CASSLGGVGTDTQYF. The CDR3 region has the DNA TGTGCCAGCAGCTTGGGCGGGGTAGGGACAGATACGCAGTATTTT. The V gene is TRBV5-4, the J gene TRBJ2-3, with D perhaps matching TRBD2 (6 bases). The V gene's germline CDR1 is SGHNT and CDR2 YYREEE (reference sequence). The V end was cut by 0 bases, the J end by 3 bases, with 11 bases between. CDR3 length equals 15 residues.

The rearrangement joins TRBV5-4 to TRBJ1-3, with D possibly being TRBD1 (5 bases). In germline, CDR1 is SGHNT, CDR2 YYREEE (reference sequence). The CDR3 is 13 residues long. V was shortened by 9 bases and J by 0 bases, with 10 bases between the two germline ends. CDR3 DNA: TGTGCCACGGGGCGGGACTCTGGAAACACCATATATTTT. Amino acid sequence: CATGRDSGNTIYF. Full variable domain (missing parts from reference TRBV5-4 and TRBJ1-3): ETGVTQSPTHLIKTRGQQVTLRCSSQSGHNTVSWYQQALGQGPQFIFQYYREEENGRGNFPPRFSGLQFPNYSSELNVNALELDDSALYLCATGRDSGNTIYFGEGSWLTVV.

The chain employs TRBV7-9 and TRBJ2-7; D remains ambiguous. CDR1 SEHNR and CDR2 FQNEAQ come from the germline V gene (reference sequence). The CDR3 loop spans 13 amino acids. Trimming took off 1 base at V and 5 bases at J, with 9 bases between the two ends. CDR3 sequence reads: CASSLDTAHEQYF. Written as DNA, the CDR3 is TGTGCCAGCAGCTTAGATACAGCTCACGAGCAGTACTTC.

In its sample, this clone was seen a few times. Here the CDR3 reads CSARGSDRGTF. CDR3 in DNA: TGCAGTGCCAGGGGTTCCGACAGGGGCACCTTC. The genes are TRBV20-1 and TRBJ1-2; 8 bases match TRBD1. From germline, CDR1 is DFQATT and CDR2 SNEGSKA (reference sequence). V shed 6 bases and J 13 bases; nucleotides not matched to a gene: 10. The CDR3 runs to 11 residues.

The chain joins TRBV7-8 to TRBJ2-7; 9 bases are shared with TRBD2. In germline, CDR1 is SGHVS, CDR2 FQNEAQ. CDR3 size: 16 residues. V gave up 5 bases and J gave up 0 bases; unmatched junction bases: 8. CDR3 in amino acids: CASSKRSSGSSYEQYF. In nucleotides, the CDR3 is TGTGCCAGCAGCAAAAGGAGTAGCGGGAGCTCCTACGAGCAGTACTTC.

Comment on this clone: A single base separates this from a much larger clone, so it may be a read error. The V and J genes are TRBV6-4 and TRBJ1-6, with a possible D match to TRBD1 (5 bases). The ends were cut back, 6 bases at V and 7 bases at J, with 10 bases in the middle. CDR3 length: 13 residues. The V gene's germline CDR1 is MRHNA and CDR2 SNTAGT. CDR3 in DNA: TGTGCCAGCAGCCCCGGGGGGAATTCACCCCTCCACTTT. It codes for CASSPGGNSPLHF.

The chain has TRBV5-1 and TRBJ1-1, with TRBD1 matching 7 bases. The CDR3 extends over 16 amino acids. V lost 0 bases to trimming and J lost 0 bases; unmatched junction nucleotides: 5. The germline CDR1 and CDR2 sequences are SGHRS and YFSETQ. CDR3 residues: CASSLEADRMNTEAFF. DNA of the CDR3: TGCGCCAGCAGCTTGGAAGCGGACAGGATGAACACTGAAGCTTTCTTT.

This chain joins TRBV5-4 and TRBJ1-2; 8 bases match TRBD1. Germline V gene lookup returns CDR1 SGHNT and CDR2 YYREEE (reference sequence). V gave up 4 bases and J gave up 4 bases; unmatched junction bases: 9. The length of the CDR3 is 15 residues. In nucleotides, the CDR3 is TGTGCCAGCAGCCTCGGACAGGGAGGAGGCTATGGCTACACCTTC. It yields the protein CASSLGQGGGYGYTF.

The chain uses TRBV5-1 and TRBJ2-1; 7 bases match TRBD1. The CDR3 covers 15 residues. The junction had 7 bases not matched to a gene; V was cut back by 2 bases and J by 5 bases. CDR1 is SGHRS and CDR2 is YFSETQ in the germline V gene. CDR3 region: CASSLGTEVHNEQFF. The DNA for the CDR3 is TGCGCCAGCAGCTTAGGGACAGAGGTCCACAATGAGCAGTTCTTC.